This record covers a single T cell receptor (beta chain). The antigen remains unidentified. These data belong to a study of shared clonotypes between healthy human individuals. Assay: immunoSEQ multiplex PCR; the TCRdb copy retains only in-frame clones and omits some. In the table there are about 2.3 million clones, less than 95% of which are singletons. Whole-study findings and limits: For naive CD4 cells, roughly 5% of clonotypes were shared across a handful of donors.

Per the germline V gene, CDR1 is SGHRS and CDR2 is YFSETQ. The CDR3 has 13 amino acids. V dropped 4 bases and J dropped 0 bases, with 5 bases sitting between them. This sequence was found in a man in his late teens or twenties in good health. Some clones in this sample may be carry-over from other donors' samples. The sequenced sample consisted of naive CD4+ T cells from PBMCs. Noted subset: CD45RA+ positively selected. The chain is built from TRBV5-1 and TRBJ1-3, with D hard to call. The CDR3 sequence is CASSLYSGNTIYF. Here the CDR3 DNA reads TGCGCCAGCAGCCTTTACTCTGGAAACACCATATATTTT.